This T cell receptor (beta chain) was obtained from a study of beta chain features in type 1 diabetes. Findings of the study overall: Significant though moderate, a shortening of TCRB CDR3s appeared in all four CD4+ subsets of Type 1 diabetes patients. Naive, central memory and regulatory TCRB repertoires appeared more similar among patients than healthy donors.

Reverse transcription of all isolated RNA meant that expressed TCRB transcripts were sequenced. Repertoires were generated with immunoSEQ multiplex PCR, while TCRdb's copy carries only in-frame clones and drops some. The sample carries 850,000 to 900,000 clones, roughly a sixth recorded once. This CDR3 spans 18 amino acids. From germline, CDR1 is LNHNV and CDR2 YYDKDF (reference sequence). J lost 4 bases, V lost 2 bases, and 13 bases had no gene match. This clone was picked up a small number of times. Antigen unknown. The sequence derives from a woman aged 18-29 years in good health. The sequenced sample was naive CD4+ T cells from blood. The chain links TRBV15 to TRBJ2-5; 10 bases are a match to TRBD1. The CDR3 nucleotides read TGTGCCACCAGCAGACTTACTTTAGGACAGGGGGTCAGAGAGACCCAGTACTTC. Translated, it gives CATSRLTLGQGVRETQYF. Supplemented by reference TRBV15 and TRBJ2-5, the full variable domain reads DAMVIQNPRYQVTQFGKPVTLSCSQTLNHNVMYWYQQKSSQAPKLLFHYYDKDFNNEADTPDNFQSRRPNTSFCFLDIRSPGLGDTAMYLCATSRLTLGQGVRETQYFGPGTRLLVL.